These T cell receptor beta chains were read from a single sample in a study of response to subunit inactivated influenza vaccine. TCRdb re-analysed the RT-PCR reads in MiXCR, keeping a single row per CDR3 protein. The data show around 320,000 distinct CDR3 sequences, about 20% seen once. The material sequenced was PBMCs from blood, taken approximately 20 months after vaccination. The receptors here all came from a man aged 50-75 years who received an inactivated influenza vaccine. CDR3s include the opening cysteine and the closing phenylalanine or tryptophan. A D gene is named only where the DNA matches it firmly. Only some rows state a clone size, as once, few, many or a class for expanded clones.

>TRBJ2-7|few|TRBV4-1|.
TGCGCCAGCAGCGAGACGGTTCATGGGTACGAGCAGTACTTC
CASSETVHGYEQYF
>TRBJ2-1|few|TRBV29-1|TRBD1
TGCAGCACCGGACAGGGGCACAATGAGCAGTTCTTC
CSTGQGHNEQFF
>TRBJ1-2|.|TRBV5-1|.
TGCGCCAGCAGCCTCAGGGCAGAGGGGTCTGGCTACACCTTC
CASSLRAEGSGYTF
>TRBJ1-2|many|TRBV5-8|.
TGTGCCAGCAGTCACCCCAGTCGGGGGAACTATGGCTACACCTTC
CASSHPSRGNYGYTF
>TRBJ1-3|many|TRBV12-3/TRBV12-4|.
TGTGCCAGCAGTGTACCCCCGGGGGCCTCCTCTGGAAACACCATATATTTT
CASSVPPGASSGNTIYF
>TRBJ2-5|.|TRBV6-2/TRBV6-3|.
TGTGCCACCCTGCGTAATGGCCAAGAGACCCAGTACTTC
CATLRNGQETQYF
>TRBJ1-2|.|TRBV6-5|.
TGTGCCAGCAGTTACTTATCTGGTTTTGGCTACACCTTC
CASSYLSGFGYTF
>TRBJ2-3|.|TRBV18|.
TGTGCCAGCTCACCACCAGCCACTGATACGCAGTATTTT
CASSPPATDTQYF
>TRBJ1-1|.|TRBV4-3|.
TGCGCCAGCAGCCACCTACAGGGCGGCACTGAAGCTTTCTTT
CASSHLQGGTEAFF
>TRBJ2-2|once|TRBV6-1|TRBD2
TGTGCCAGCAGCCGAAGTGGACTAGCGGGGAACACCGGGGAGCTGTTTTTT
CASSRSGLAGNTGELFF
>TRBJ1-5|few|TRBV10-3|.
TGTGCCATCAGTTGGGACACAAATCAGCCCCAGCATTTT
CAISWDTNQPQHF
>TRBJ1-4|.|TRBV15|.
TGTGCCACCAGCAGAGGCCCCTCGGGAGGGAATGAAAAACTGTTTTTT
CATSRGPSGGNEKLFF
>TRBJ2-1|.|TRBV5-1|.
TGCGCCAGCAGCTTGGAGGTAGGGGAATACAATGAGCAGTTCTTC
CASSLEVGEYNEQFF
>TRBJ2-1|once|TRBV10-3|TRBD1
TGTGCCACCGAGGGCACCCCTCGGGACAGGGGGATGAATGAGCAGTTCTTC
CATEGTPRDRGMNEQFF
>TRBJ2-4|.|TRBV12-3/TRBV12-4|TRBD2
TGTGCCAGCAGTTCCACAGCGGGGGGGAGCAAAAACATTCAGTACTTC
CASSSTAGGSKNIQYF
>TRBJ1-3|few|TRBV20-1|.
TGCAGTGCTAGACGGGTAGCTGGAAACACCATATATTTT
CSARRVAGNTIYF
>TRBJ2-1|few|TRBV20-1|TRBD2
TGCAGCCCCCTTCCCTCTAGCGGCCTCTACAATGAGCAGTTCTTC
CSPLPSSGLYNEQFF
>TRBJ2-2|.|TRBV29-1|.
TGCAGCGTTACAAGGGACGGGGAGCTGTTTTTT
CSVTRDGELFF
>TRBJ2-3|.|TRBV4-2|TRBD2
TGTGCCAGCAGCCAAGTTAGCGGGGGAATCACAGATACGCAGTATTTT
CASSQVSGGITDTQYF
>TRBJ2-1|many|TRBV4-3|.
TGCGCCAGCAGCCAAGAACGCGGGAATGAGCAGTTCTTC
CASSQERGNEQFF
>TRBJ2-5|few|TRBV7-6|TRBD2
TGTGCCAGCAGCTTACTAGCGGGGGGGCCGTTTGAGACCCAGTACTTC
CASSLLAGGPFETQYF
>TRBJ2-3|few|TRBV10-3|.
TGTGCCATCAAAGAGACTAGCACAGATACGCAGTATTTT
CAIKETSTDTQYF